This TCR beta chain was sequenced in a study of control samples from healthy donors and cancer patients. Repertoires were generated with immunoSEQ multiplex PCR, while TCRdb's copy carries only in-frame clones and drops some. The table includes roughly 120,000 clones, roughly 91% detected once. This clone was counted between two and nine times. CDR1 and CDR2 from the germline V gene are MNHEY and SVGEGT. CDR3 length: 16 amino acids. Trimming cost V 2 bases and J 3 bases, with 16 bases left between them. The sample taken for sequencing was PBMCs. The genes are TRBV6-2 or TRBV6-3 and TRBJ2-5; D might be TRBD1 or TRBD2, each matching 5 bases. This clonotype originated in a man aged 45-60 years with head and neck cancer. The CDR3 sequence is CASSYGGTSKKETQYF. Written as DNA, the CDR3 is TGTGCCAGCAGTTACGGTGGGACCTCTAAAAAAGAGACCCAGTACTTC.